These 3 T cell receptor beta chains came from one sample sequenced in a study of T cell responses to AZD1222 COVID-19 vaccine. Sequencing used immunoSEQ multiplex PCR; TCRdb keeps in-frame clones, though not all of them. The table includes approximately 140,000 clones, approximately 90% detected once. The sample was peripheral blood, taken on day 0 of AZD1222 vaccination. The receptors shown here come from an adult in good health.

This clone was found a few times. V gene TRBV4-1 combines with J gene TRBJ1-4; 10 positions agree with TRBD1. The CDR3 has 16 amino acids. Trimming took 0 bases from V and 11 from J; bases not matched to a gene: 9. The germline V gene encodes CDR1 MGHRA and CDR2 YSYEKL. The DNA of the CDR3 is TGCGCCAGCAGCCAAGAAGGGACAGGGGCCGTGAGGAAACTGTTTTTT. This codes for CASSQEGTGAVRKLFF.

The rearrangement links TRBV12-3 or TRBV12-4 to TRBJ1-2; unclear D gene. Trimming shortened V by 4 bases and J by 0 bases, and 6 bases separated the two germline ends. This CDR3 region has 13 residues. The DNA of the CDR3 is TGTGCCAGCAGTTCCGAAGCTAACTATGGCTACACCTTC. Encoded protein: CASSSEANYGYTF.

The V gene is TRBV7-2, the J gene TRBJ1-2; D gene uncertain. CDR3 length equals 13 residues. Germline-derived CDR1 and CDR2 are SGHTA and FQGNSA. Trimming pared 3 bases from V and 1 base from J, leaving 6 bases between. CDR3 coding DNA: TGTGCCAGCAGCTTCCAGGTTAACTATGGCTACACCTTC. It translates to CASSFQVNYGYTF.